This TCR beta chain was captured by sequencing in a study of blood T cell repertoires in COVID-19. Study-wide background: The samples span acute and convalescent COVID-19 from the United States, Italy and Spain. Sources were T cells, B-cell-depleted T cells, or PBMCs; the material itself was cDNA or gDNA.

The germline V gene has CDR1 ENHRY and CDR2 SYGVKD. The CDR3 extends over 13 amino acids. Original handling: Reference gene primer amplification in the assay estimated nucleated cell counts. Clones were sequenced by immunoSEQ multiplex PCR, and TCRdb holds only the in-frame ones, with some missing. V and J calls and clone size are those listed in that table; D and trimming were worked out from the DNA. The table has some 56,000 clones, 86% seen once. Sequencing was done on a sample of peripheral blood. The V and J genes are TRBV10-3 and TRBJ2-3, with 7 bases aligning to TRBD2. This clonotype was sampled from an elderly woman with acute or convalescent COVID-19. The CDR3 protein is CAMGREHADTQYF. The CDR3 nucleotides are TGTGCTATGGGGCGGGAGCACGCAGATACGCAGTATTTT.